Shown below are 26 T cell receptor beta chains from a single sample sequenced in a study of blood T cell repertoires in COVID-19. Repertoires were generated with immunoSEQ multiplex PCR, while TCRdb's copy carries only in-frame clones and drops some. The sample contains around 130,000 clones, less than 85% of which appear only once. The sequenced sample was peripheral blood. These receptors originate from an elderly woman with acute or convalescent COVID-19.

This clone was recorded once. This chain joins TRBV10-3 and TRBJ1-2; 9 nucleotides agree with TRBD1. The CDR3 runs 14 residues. Germline CDR1 is ENHRY and CDR2 is SYGVKD. The V and J ends lost 6 bases and 10 bases, in that order; junction bases with no gene match: 12. The CDR3 region has the DNA TGTGCCATCAGCCAGGGACAGGGACGAGGGGACTACACCTTC. This sequence encodes CAISQGQGRGDYTF.

This chain uses TRBV19 with TRBJ2-6; TRBD1 might be the D (5 bases). Germline lookup yields CDR1 LNHDA and CDR2 SQIVND (reference sequence). The V end lost 6 bases, the J end lost 2 bases, and 11 bases lay between the germline ends. This CDR3 spans 15 amino acids. CDR3 region: CASRETDTGANVLTF. The CDR3 nucleotides are TGTGCCAGTAGAGAGACAGACACTGGGGCCAACGTCCTGACTTTC.

The V and J genes are TRBV4-1 and TRBJ1-2; TRBD1 might be the D (6 bases). Germline V lookup: CDR1 MGHRA, CDR2 YSYEKL. The length of the CDR3 is 15 residues. The V end lost 0 bases, the J end lost 6 bases, and 14 bases lay between the germline ends. CDR3 residues: CASSQDLGALNGYTF. The CDR3 nucleotides read TGCGCCAGCAGCCAAGATTTGGGGGCTTTAAATGGCTACACCTTC.

The V call is TRBV7-9, the J call TRBJ1-6; D is undetermined. Germline V gene sequence: CDR1 SEHNR, CDR2 FQNEAQ (reference sequence). Trimming stripped 4 bases from V and 12 bases from J, with 10 bases between. The CDR3 runs to 12 residues. In DNA, the CDR3 is TGTGCCAGCAGCTCCGCTTTCGGACCCCTCCACTTT. Translating gives CASSSAFGPLHF.

The chain has TRBV18 and TRBJ1-2; D is unresolved. The CDR3 loop spans 13 amino acids. Trimming left V 5 bases short and J 0 bases short, with 7 bases between. The germline V gene encodes CDR1 KGHSH and CDR2 LQKENI. This CDR3 is CASSSTANYGYTF. The CDR3 DNA is TGTGCCAGCTCATCCACAGCTAACTATGGCTACACCTTC.

This chain connects TRBV7-2 to TRBJ1-1; TRBD1 is a possible D gene (6 bases). Looked up from germline, CDR1 is SGHTA and CDR2 is FQGNSA. V gave up 7 bases and J gave up 7 bases, with 16 bases separating them. CDR3 length: 13 amino acids. CDR3 loop: CASTLTGTHEAFF. CDR3 nucleotides: TGTGCCAGCACCCTAACCGGGACACATGAAGCTTTCTTT.

The rearrangement uses TRBV18 and TRBJ1-1; 10 bases align to TRBD1. The J segment lost 7 bases and the V segment lost 2 bases, leaving 10 bases of the junction unmatched. CDR1 and CDR2 from the germline V gene are KGHSH and LQKENI. CDR3 length: 16 residues. In DNA, the CDR3 is TGTGCCAGCTCACCATCGGACAGGGGGGGATCGAGTGAAGCTTTCTTT. It yields the protein CASSPSDRGGSSEAFF.

A single count supports this clone. The gene calls are TRBV7-2 and TRBJ1-6, with a weak D call TRBD1 (6 bases). Germline CDR1 is SGHTA and CDR2 is FQGNSA. V gave up 5 bases and J gave up 10 bases, with 21 bases separating them. The length of the CDR3 is 16 residues. Here the CDR3 DNA reads TGTGCCAGCAGCCCGAGGGCGGGGGGCTCGGACTCACCCCTCCACTTT. This codes for CASSPRAGGSDSPLHF.

The chain couples TRBV2 to TRBJ1-4, with 7 bases fitting TRBD1. Germline CDR1 SNHLY, CDR2 FYNNEI. V was clipped by 4 bases and J by 11 bases; unmatched bases: 7. This CDR3 contains 13 residues. DNA for the CDR3: TGTGCCAGCAGTGGGACAGGACCCGTGAAACTGTTTTTT. Translated: CASSGTGPVKLFF.

The chain recombines TRBV4-1 with TRBJ1-6, with a tentative D call TRBD1 (6 bases). Per germline, CDR1 MGHRA and CDR2 YSYEKL. V lost 4 bases, J lost 7 bases, and 14 bases lay in between. This CDR3 region has 15 residues. The CDR3 loop is CASSLGAGLNSPLHF. In DNA, the CDR3 is TGCGCCAGCAGCCTGGGGGCCGGGCTCAATTCACCCCTCCACTTT.

This sequence joins TRBV4-1 and TRBJ1-2; D is unresolved. V was trimmed by 0 bases and J by 2 bases, leaving 22 bases between them. The CDR3 has 19 amino acids. The germline gives CDR1 MGHRA, CDR2 YSYEKL. The CDR3 here is CASSQDGGSRSGKNYGYTF. The DNA of the CDR3 is TGCGCCAGCAGCCAAGATGGAGGGTCCCGGAGTGGTAAAAACTATGGCTACACCTTC.

The rearrangement joins TRBV5-6 to TRBJ2-3; tentative D call: TRBD2 (5 bases). Germline V gene data show CDR1 as SGHDT and CDR2 as YYEEEE. V was shortened by 4 bases and J by 0 bases, with 9 bases between the two germline ends. CDR3 length: 14 residues. Here the CDR3 reads CASSRRTSTDTQYF. CDR3 nucleotide sequence: TGTGCCAGCAGCAGAAGGACTAGCACAGATACGCAGTATTTT.

The chain uses TRBV9 and TRBJ2-7, with D tentatively TRBD2 (5 bases). V was trimmed by 0 bases and J by 10 bases, leaving 14 bases between them. From germline, CDR1 is SGDLS and CDR2 YYNGEE. The CDR3 totals 13 residues. CDR3 sequence (DNA): TGTGCCAGCAGCGTAGCTACTAGGGCCCCCCAGTACTTC. This translates into CASSVATRAPQYF.

The gene calls are TRBV5-5 and TRBJ2-7; D not resolved. Trimming pared 0 bases from V and 3 bases from J, leaving 13 bases between. CDR3 length equals 15 residues. Germline assignment: CDR1 SGHKS and CDR2 YYEKEE (reference sequence). The CDR3 is CASSLARITDYEQYF. The CDR3 DNA reads TGTGCCAGCAGCTTGGCTAGGATTACGGACTACGAGCAGTACTTC.

The chain couples TRBV6-5 to TRBJ1-2; 8 bases match TRBD1. Germline lookup yields CDR1 MNHEY and CDR2 SVGAGI. The CDR3 consists of 14 residues. The V gene end was trimmed by 6 bases and the J gene end by 1 base; junction bases not matched to a gene: 4. The CDR3 DNA sequence: TGTGCCAGCAGGACAGGGGTACTTAACTATGGCTACACCTTC. This gives the protein CASRTGVLNYGYTF.

V usage is TRBV14 and J usage is TRBJ2-1, with 12 bases aligning to TRBD1. The CDR3 covers 16 residues. Trimming took 4 bases from V and 8 from J; bases not matched to a gene: 9. Germline assignment: CDR1 SGHDN and CDR2 FVKESK. The CDR3 sequence is CASSLGGQGARDEQFF. In DNA, the CDR3 is TGTGCCAGCAGCCTCGGGGGACAGGGGGCTAGGGATGAGCAGTTCTTC.

The rearrangement links TRBV29-1 to TRBJ1-3, with unresolved D. Germline CDR1 is SQVTM and CDR2 is ANQGSEA. The CDR3 sequence is 13 residues long. V was pared by 4 bases and J by 0 bases, with 7 bases between. The CDR3 nucleotides are TGCAGCGTTGCAACTAGCTCTGGAAACACCATATATTTT. This translates into CSVATSSGNTIYF. The full variable domain, completed using reference TRBV29-1 and TRBJ1-3, is SAVISQKPSRDICQRGTSLTIQCQVDSQVTMMFWYRQQPGQSLTLIATANQGSEATYESGFVIDKFPISRPNLTFSTLTVSNMSPEDSSIYLCSVATSSGNTIYFGEGSWLTVV.

This sequence joins TRBV5-1 and TRBJ2-5, with TRBD2 matching 11 bases. Losses at the gene ends were 4 bases for V and 4 bases for J; bases not matched to a gene: 6. Per germline, CDR1 SGHRS and CDR2 YFSETQ. This CDR3 region has 15 residues. The CDR3 DNA reads TGCGCCAGCAGCCCGGGACTAGCGGAGTTAGAGACCCAGTACTTC. Its translation is CASSPGLAELETQYF. The full variable domain, with the rest looked up from reference TRBV5-1 and TRBJ2-5, is KAGVTQTPRYLIKTRGQQVTLSCSPISGHRSVSWYQQTPGQGLQFLFEYFSETQRNKGNFPGRFSGRQFSNSRSEMNVSTLELGDSALYLCASSPGLAELETQYFGPGTRLLVL.

The chain carries TRBV7-8 and TRBJ2-5; no clear D gene. This CDR3 comprises 14 residues. With 1 base removed from V and 5 bases from J, the gap between germline ends came to 11 bases. Germline CDR1 is SGHVS and CDR2 is FQNEAQ. In DNA form, the CDR3 reads TGTGCCAGCAGCTTAGTGGGTACCGGGGAGACCCAGTACTTC. Protein sequence: CASSLVGTGETQYF.

The chain recombines TRBV5-6 with TRBJ1-3; D is unclear. The CDR3 length is 15 residues. Germline assignment: CDR1 SGHDT and CDR2 YYEEEE. V was trimmed by 3 bases and J by 4 bases, leaving 14 bases between them. CDR3 loop: CASSSNMWSGNTIYF. DNA of the CDR3: TGTGCCAGCAGCTCAAACATGTGGTCCGGAAACACCATATATTTT.

V and J are TRBV6-2 or TRBV6-3 and TRBJ2-7; D unclear. CDR3 length: 12 residues. Germline V gene sequence: CDR1 MNHEY, CDR2 SVGEGT. Trimming took off 5 bases at V and 6 bases at J, with 11 bases between the two ends. CDR3 amino acids: CASSPGPSEQYF. CDR3 nucleotides: TGTGCCAGCAGTCCAGGCCCGAGCGAGCAGTACTTC.

CDR3 coding DNA: TGTGCCATCAGCCCGGGACTAGCGGATTTCTACGAGCAGTACTTC. As protein: CAISPGLADFYEQYF. V gene TRBV10-3 combines with J gene TRBJ2-7; 11 bases align to TRBD2. Germline assignment: CDR1 ENHRY and CDR2 SYGVKD. V was clipped by 6 bases and J by 3 bases; unmatched bases: 7. The CDR3 is 15 residues long.

This chain connects TRBV4-3 to TRBJ1-5; D gene ambiguous. Looked up from germline, CDR1 is LGHNA and CDR2 is YSLEER. The CDR3 consists of 15 residues. Trimming removed 2 bases from V and 4 bases from J, with 12 bases in between. CDR3 in amino acids: CASSQYLLSNQPQHF. The CDR3 DNA is TGCGCCAGCAGCCAATATCTTTTGTCGAATCAGCCCCAGCATTTT.

This chain connects TRBV11-2 to TRBJ2-3; D not certain. This CDR3 has 15 residues. The V and J ends lost 4 bases and 0 bases respectively, with 11 bases between them. Germline CDR1 SGHAT, CDR2 FQNNGV. Here the CDR3 reads CASSSVTYSTDTQYF. The DNA of the CDR3 is TGTGCCAGCAGCTCTGTGACATACAGCACAGATACGCAGTATTTT.

Only one count was recorded for this clone. The CDR3 spells CASRGGNTEAFF. CDR3 bases: TGTGCCAGCAGGGGGGGTAACACTGAAGCTTTCTTT. The genes are TRBV6-5 and TRBJ1-1; a weak D match, TRBD1 (5 bases). CDR1 is MNHEY, CDR2 SVGAGI, per germline. V lost 6 bases and J 2 bases, leaving 7 bases between the germline ends. The CDR3 loop spans 12 amino acids.

V gene TRBV9 combines with J gene TRBJ2-1; TRBD1 is a possible D gene (5 bases). The CDR3 extends over 17 amino acids. Trimming cost V 4 bases and J 5 bases, with 22 bases left between them. CDR1 is SGDLS and CDR2 is YYNGEE in the germline V gene. CDR3 sequence reads: CASSSLGRDVLHNEQFF. DNA for the CDR3: TGTGCCAGCAGCAGCCTGGGGCGCGACGTCCTACACAATGAGCAGTTCTTC.